This record looks at one T cell receptor beta chain sequence and its context. The data originate from a study of blood T cell repertoires in COVID-19. About the study: Acute and convalescent COVID-19 specimens originated in the United States, Italy and Spain.

After removal of 3 bases from V and 5 bases from J, the junction contained 0 bases not matched to a gene. Germline-derived CDR1 and CDR2 are SGHAT and FQNNGV. The CDR3 consists of 13 residues. In the original processing: How many nucleated cells were present was estimated from reference gene primer amplification. Measured with immunoSEQ multiplex PCR; TCRdb has only the in-frame clones, and not every one. That table is the source of V, J and clone size, and D and trimming were worked out from the DNA. The sample lists approximately 100,000 clones, approximately 90% occurring once. The specimen sequenced was peripheral blood. The V gene is TRBV11-2, the J gene TRBJ2-2, with 7 bases that match TRBD1. The receptor's source is a woman at least 80 years old with acute or convalescent COVID-19. CDR3 nucleotide sequence: TGTGCCAGCAGCTTGGGACAGACCGGGGAGCTGTTTTTT. It yields the protein CASSLGQTGELFF.